The T cell receptor (beta chain) under discussion was sequenced for a study of shared clonotypes between healthy human individuals (dated by TCRdb to 2019 to 2021). The study in broad terms: The cohort comprised two women and a few men aged 18 to 49 years. The study deeply sequenced blood TCR repertoires of about five healthy adults to estimate repertoire size and the extent of clonotype sharing between individuals. To increase sequencing depth and limit assay-specific biases, TCR repertoire library preparation and sequencing were carried out by different laboratories using diverse techniques. Leukapheresis yielded between about 0.85 and 10 billion PBMCs per donor. For each donor, CD4 naive and CD4 memory were each given three plates, CD8 naive was given two plates, and CD8 memory was given one plate.

Donors were healthy HIV-negative adults with no recently reported acute infections or vaccinations. All donors were Caucasian adults living in Nashville, Tennessee, USA. CD4+ T cells were enriched by magnetic negative selection; naive cells were then positively selected on CD45RA, and the negative fraction formed the memory subset. Blood was collected by leukapheresis, and PBMCs were isolated by Ficoll-Histopaque density gradient centrifugation and then cryopreserved in liquid nitrogen vapor phase. Analytical flow cytometry was used to check the purity and quantity of each magnetically sorted T cell population. Each sorted fraction had its genomic DNA isolated and then quantified by UV absorbance on a Nanodrop 2000c. Summary of the overall study and its limitations: Even with the large sequencing depth, rarefaction of the sorted-subset datasets indicated that sequencing was incomplete. Compared with non-shared clonotypes, the clonotypes found in all four sorted-subset donors had higher generation probabilities. Naive subsets generally had larger estimated clonotype richness than memory subsets. Approximately 5% of naive CD4, more than 3% of naive CD8, roughly 2.4% of memory CD4, and roughly 0.4% of memory CD8 clonotypes were shared across several donors. Sampling was limited to blood, and TCR repertoires in tissue likely differ from TCR repertoires in blood. Pairwise subsampling indicated that sequencing depth was expected to affect the degree of clonotype sharing among donors. The small number of donors limited the genetic and exposure-history diversity represented.

On this clone: Its antigen is currently not known. No per-base quality is available; no much larger clone lies one base away.

The germline V gene provides CDR1 KGHSH and CDR2 LQKENI. V is clipped by 5 bases and J by 1 base, and the sequence between their germline boundaries is 15 bases long. The CDR3, from cysteine to phenylalanine, totals 15 residues. Of all the DNA, just the CDR3 is kept, 45 bases in frame from base 1. Using the deep immunoSEQ assay, TCR CDR3 regions were amplified from genomic DNA by multiplex PCR. Extracted genomic DNA from each cell subset was distributed evenly across all wells of several immunoSEQ 96-well plates, and each plate was treated as a replicate. For sorted subsets, roughly 0.2 ug genomic DNA, equal to 30,000 to 35,000 T cell genomes, was loaded into each replicate PCR. The purified libraries were quantified using a Qubit 3.0 fluorometer, sized with a Bioanalyzer 2100, and then quantified again using the KAPA Library Quantification kit. Every immunoSEQ 96-well plate was sequenced on a dedicated single-read 150-cycle Illumina NextSeq 550 flow cell. Per the authors' processing: Because the immunoSEQ output held only junctional sequences and lacked quality scores, the filtering could not match the filtering applied to full-length reads. Sequences were annotated with PyIR, a Python wrapper for IgBLAST v1.9, and V/J genes and CDR3 were assigned using IMGT germline references. Reads were filtered out if the reads had weak V/J assignments (E-value above 1e-6), no CDR3, stop codons, out-of-frame junctions, or ambiguous translated residues. V3J clonotypes were defined as sequences sharing the same inferred V gene, J gene, and CDR3 amino acid sequence. Percentage overlap between repertoires was calculated by dividing the number of shared unique clonotypes by the size of the smaller repertoire. RTK rarefaction, the Chao1 estimator, and Recon v2.1 estimates of unobserved clonotypes were used to assess repertoire richness. Generation probabilities for all TCRbeta clonotypes obtained by the gDNA method from a handful of donors were computed using OLGA. Drawn from immuneACCESS, this table holds only the in-frame rearrangements with V and J called that TCRdb kept. Clones are partly lost; checked studies trace under half to an unresolved V gene and leave the rest unexplained. From that table come the V and J calls and clone size; the DNA was used to work out D and trimming. The sample table shows fewer than 1.8 million clones, and just under 99% are seen once. In total, the top ten clones hold 0.3% to 0.45% of the sample.

Material: naive CD4+ T cells sorted from blood. The cell subset or site label here, explained by the study, means: CD45RA+ positively selected. The clonotype originates from a man younger than 40 in good health. The chain links TRBV18 with TRBJ2-7; TRBD2 is perhaps the D gene, given 6 matching bases. Here the CDR3 is given as CASSSAGVQSYEQYF. The DNA reads TGTGCCAGCTCATCAGCGGGCGTCCAATCCTACGAGCAGTACTTC.